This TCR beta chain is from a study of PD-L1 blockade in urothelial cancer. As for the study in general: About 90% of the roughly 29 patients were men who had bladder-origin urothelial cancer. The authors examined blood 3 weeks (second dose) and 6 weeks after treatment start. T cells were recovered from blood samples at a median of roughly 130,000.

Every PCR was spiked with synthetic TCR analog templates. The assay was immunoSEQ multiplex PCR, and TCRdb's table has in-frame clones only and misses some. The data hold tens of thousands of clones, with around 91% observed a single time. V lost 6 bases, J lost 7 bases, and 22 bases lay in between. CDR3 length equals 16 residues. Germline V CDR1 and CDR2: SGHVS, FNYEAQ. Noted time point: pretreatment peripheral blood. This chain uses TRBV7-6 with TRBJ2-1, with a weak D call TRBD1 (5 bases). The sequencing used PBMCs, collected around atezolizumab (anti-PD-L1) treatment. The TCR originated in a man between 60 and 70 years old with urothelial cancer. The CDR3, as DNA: TGTGCCAGCAGTCCACGAACAAGTAATCAGGGAAATGAGCAGTTCTTC. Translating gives CASSPRTSNQGNEQFF. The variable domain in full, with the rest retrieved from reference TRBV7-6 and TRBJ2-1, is GAGVSQSPRYKVTKRGQDVALRCDPISGHVSLYWYRQALGQGPEFLTYFNYEAQQDKSGLPNDRFSAERPEGSISTLTIQRTEQRDSAMYRCASSPRTSNQGNEQFFGPGTRLTVL.